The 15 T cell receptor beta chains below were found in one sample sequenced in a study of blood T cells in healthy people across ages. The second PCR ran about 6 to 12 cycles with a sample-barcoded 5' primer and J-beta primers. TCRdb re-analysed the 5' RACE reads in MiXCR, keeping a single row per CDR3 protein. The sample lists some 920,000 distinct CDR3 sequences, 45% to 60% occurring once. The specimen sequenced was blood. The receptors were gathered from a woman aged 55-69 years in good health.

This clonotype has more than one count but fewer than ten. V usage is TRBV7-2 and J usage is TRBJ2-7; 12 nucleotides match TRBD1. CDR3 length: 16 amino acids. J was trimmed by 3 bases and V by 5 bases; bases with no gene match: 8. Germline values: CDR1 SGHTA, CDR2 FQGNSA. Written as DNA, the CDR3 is TGTGCCAGCAGCAATCACGGGACAGGGGGCTTCTACGAGCAGTACTTC. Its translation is CASSNHGTGGFYEQYF.

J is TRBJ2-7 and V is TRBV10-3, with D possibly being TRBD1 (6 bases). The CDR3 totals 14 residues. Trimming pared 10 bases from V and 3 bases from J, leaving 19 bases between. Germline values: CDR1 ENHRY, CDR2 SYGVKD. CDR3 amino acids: CATGNSGHDYEQYF. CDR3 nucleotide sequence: TGTGCCACGGGCAACTCGGGACACGACTACGAGCAGTACTTC.

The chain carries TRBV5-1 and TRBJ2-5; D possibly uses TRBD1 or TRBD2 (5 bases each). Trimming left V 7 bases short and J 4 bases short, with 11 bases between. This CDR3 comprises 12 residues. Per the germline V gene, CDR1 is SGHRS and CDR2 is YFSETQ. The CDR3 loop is CASAEGTETQYF. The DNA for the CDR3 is TGCGCCAGCGCAGAGGGGACAGAGACCCAGTACTTC.

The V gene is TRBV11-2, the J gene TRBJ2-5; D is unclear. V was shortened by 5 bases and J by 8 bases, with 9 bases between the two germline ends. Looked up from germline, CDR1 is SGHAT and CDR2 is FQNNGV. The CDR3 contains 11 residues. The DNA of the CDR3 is TGTGCCAGCAGCCCGGACGGCACCCAGTACTTC. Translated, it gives CASSPDGTQYF.

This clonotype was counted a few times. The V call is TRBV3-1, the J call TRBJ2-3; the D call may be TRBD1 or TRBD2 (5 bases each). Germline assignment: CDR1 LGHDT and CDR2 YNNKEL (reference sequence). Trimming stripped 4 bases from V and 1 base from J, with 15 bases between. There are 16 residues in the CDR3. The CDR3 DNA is TGTGCCAGCAGCCCCGGGGACGTCCCGCGCACAGATACGCAGTATTTT. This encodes CASSPGDVPRTDTQYF.

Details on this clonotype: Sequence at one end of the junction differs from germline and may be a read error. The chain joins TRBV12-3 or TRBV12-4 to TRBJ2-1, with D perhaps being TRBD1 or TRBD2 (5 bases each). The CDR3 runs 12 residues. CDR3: CASSLDPGPQFF. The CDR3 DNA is TGTGCCAGCAGCTTAGACCCGGGACCGCAGTTCTTC.

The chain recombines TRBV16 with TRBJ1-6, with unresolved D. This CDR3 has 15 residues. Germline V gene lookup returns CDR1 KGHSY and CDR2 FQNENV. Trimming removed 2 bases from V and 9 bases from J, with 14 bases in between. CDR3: CASSQEGALGSPLHF. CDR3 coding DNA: TGTGCCAGCAGCCAAGAGGGAGCTTTGGGTTCACCCCTCCACTTT.

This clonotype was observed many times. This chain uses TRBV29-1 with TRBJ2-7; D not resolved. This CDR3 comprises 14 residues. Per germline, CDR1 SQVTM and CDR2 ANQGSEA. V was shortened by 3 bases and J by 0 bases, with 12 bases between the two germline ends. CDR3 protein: CSVELREHSYEQYF. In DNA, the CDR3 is TGCAGCGTTGAGTTAAGGGAACACTCCTACGAGCAGTACTTC.

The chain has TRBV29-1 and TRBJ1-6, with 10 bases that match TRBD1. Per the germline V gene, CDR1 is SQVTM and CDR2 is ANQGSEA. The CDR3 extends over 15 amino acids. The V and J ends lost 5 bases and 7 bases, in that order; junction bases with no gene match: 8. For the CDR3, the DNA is TGCAGCGTTCGAAAGACAGGGGGCTTCAATTCACCCCTCCACTTT. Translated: CSVRKTGGFNSPLHF.

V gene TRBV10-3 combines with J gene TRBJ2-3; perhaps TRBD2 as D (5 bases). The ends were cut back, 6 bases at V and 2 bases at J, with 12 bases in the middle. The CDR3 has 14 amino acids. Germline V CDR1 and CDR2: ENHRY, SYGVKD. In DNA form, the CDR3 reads TGTGCCATCAGGGACGAGCGGTACACAGATACGCAGTATTTT. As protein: CAIRDERYTDTQYF.

The CDR3, as DNA: TGTGCCAGCAGTCGAGCCGGACAGAACATCTATGGCTACACCTTC. Translation: CASSRAGQNIYGYTF. The chain recombines TRBV12-3 or TRBV12-4 with TRBJ1-2; weak D call: TRBD1 (6 bases). V lost 5 bases to trimming and J lost 4 bases, with 17 bases between them. The CDR3 has 15 residues.

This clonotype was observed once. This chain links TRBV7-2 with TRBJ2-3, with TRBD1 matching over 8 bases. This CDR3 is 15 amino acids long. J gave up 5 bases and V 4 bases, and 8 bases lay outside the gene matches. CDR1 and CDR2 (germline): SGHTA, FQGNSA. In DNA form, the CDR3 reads TGTGCCAGCAGCTCCGACCGGACAGGGAGAGATACGCAGTATTTT. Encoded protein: CASSSDRTGRDTQYF.

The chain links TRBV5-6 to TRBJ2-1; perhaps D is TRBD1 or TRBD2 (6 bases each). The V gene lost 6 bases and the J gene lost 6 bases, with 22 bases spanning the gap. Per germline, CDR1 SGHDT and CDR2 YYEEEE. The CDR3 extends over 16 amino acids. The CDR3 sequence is CASNSPAGGPVNEQFF. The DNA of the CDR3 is TGTGCCAGCAACTCTCCTGCTGGGGGGCCCGTCAATGAGCAGTTCTTC. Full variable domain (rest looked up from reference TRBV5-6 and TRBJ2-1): DAGVTQSPTHLIKTRGQQVTLRCSPKSGHDTVSWYQQALGQGPQFIFQYYEEEERQRGNFPDRFSGHQFPNYSSELNVNALLLGDSALYLCASNSPAGGPVNEQFFGPGTRLTVL.

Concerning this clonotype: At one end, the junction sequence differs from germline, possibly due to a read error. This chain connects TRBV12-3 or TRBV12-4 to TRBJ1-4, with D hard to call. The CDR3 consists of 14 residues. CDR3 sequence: CASSLLATSEKLFF. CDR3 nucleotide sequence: TGTGCCAGCAGTTTGTTAGCAACTAGTGAAAAACTGTTTTTT.

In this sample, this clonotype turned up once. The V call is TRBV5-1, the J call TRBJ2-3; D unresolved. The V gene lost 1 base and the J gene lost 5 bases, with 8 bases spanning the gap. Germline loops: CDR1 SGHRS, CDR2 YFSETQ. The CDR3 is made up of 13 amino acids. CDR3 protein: CASSLNTRDTQYF. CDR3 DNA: TGCGCCAGCAGCTTGAACACCCGAGATACGCAGTATTTT.